The T cell receptor (beta chain) described here comes from a study of blood T cell repertoires in COVID-19. Measured with immunoSEQ multiplex PCR; TCRdb has only the in-frame clones, and not every one. The top ten clones hold roughly 10% of a sample with approximately 260,000 clones, around 85% of them seen once. With V trimmed by 6 bases and J by 9 bases, 7 bases remained unmatched. This CDR3 is 15 amino acids long. The germline V gene has CDR1 MDHEN and CDR2 SYDVKM. The TCR sequence derives from a woman older than 75 with acute or convalescent COVID-19. This chain uses TRBV28 with TRBJ1-6, with TRBD1 identical over 11 bases. The sequencing sample was made of peripheral blood. CDR3 bases: TGTGCCAGCAGGCTCGGGACAGGGGGGTTTTCACCCCTCCACTTT. It translates to CASRLGTGGFSPLHF.